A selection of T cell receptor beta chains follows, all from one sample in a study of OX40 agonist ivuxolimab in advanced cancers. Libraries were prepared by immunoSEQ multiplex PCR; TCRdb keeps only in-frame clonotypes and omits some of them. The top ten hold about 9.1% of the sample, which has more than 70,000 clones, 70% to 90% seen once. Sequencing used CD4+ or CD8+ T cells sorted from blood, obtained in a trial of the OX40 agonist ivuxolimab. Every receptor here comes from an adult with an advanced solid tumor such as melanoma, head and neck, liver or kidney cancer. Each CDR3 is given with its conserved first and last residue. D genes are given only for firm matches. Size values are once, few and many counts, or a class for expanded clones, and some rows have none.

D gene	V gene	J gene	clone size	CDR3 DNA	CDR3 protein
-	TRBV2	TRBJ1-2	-	TGTGCCAGCAGTGTCCAGGGCGGCTATGGCTACACCTTC	CASSVQGGYGYTF
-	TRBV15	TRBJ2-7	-	TGTGCCACCAGTCGTCGAAAGATCTCCTACGAGCAGTACTTC	CATSRRKISYEQYF
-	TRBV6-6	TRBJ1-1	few	TGTGCCAGCAGTCGGTTCACTGAAGCTTTCTTT	CASSRFTEAFF
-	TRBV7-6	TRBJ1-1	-	TGTGCCAGCAGCTTAGGGCCAGATTACACTGAAGCTTTCTTT	CASSLGPDYTEAFF
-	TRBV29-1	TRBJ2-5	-	TGCAGCGTTGCCGAGTTGGGGACCCAGTACTTC	CSVAELGTQYF
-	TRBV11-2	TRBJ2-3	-	TGTGCCAGCAGCTTAGGGAGGCAGGTGACGCAGTATTTT	CASSLGRQVTQYF
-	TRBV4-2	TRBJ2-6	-	TGTGCCAGCAGCCAAGAAGTTAGGGTCACTGGGGCCAACGTCCTGACTTTC	CASSQEVRVTGANVLTF
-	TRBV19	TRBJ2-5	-	TGTGCCAGTAACGCCCCGGGGCGGGTAGAGACCCAGTACTTC	CASNAPGRVETQYF
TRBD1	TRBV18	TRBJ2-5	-	TGTGCCAGCTCACGGACAGGGCGTGGGGAGACCCAGTACTTC	CASSRTGRGETQYF
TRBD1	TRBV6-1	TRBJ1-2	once	TGTGCCAGCAGAGACGATCGAGGGACAGGCTATGGCTACACCTTC	CASRDDRGTGYGYTF
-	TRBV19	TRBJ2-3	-	TGTGCCAGTAGTATAAAGGGCGCGGAGCGCGTGGATACGCAGTATTTT	CASSIKGAERVDTQYF
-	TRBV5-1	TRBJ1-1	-	TGCGCCAGCAGCTTTCCTTGGGACACTGAAGCTTTCTTT	CASSFPWDTEAFF
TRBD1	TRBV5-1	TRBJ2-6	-	TGCGCCAGCAGCCCCCGACAGGGAGCCTTCCTCTCTGGGGCCAACGTCCTGACTTTC	CASSPRQGAFLSGANVLTF
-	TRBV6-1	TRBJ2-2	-	TGTGCCGGACATTACCCCACCGGGGAGCTGTTTTTT	CAGHYPTGELFF
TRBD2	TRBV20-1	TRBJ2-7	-	TGCAGTGCTGCGGGAGGCTACGAGCAGTACTTC	CSAAGGYEQYF
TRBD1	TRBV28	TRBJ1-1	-	TGTGCCAGCAGTTTACCCCCTGACAGGGCTGAAGCTTTCTTT	CASSLPPDRAEAFF
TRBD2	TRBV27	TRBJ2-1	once	TGTGCCAGCACCAATGGGGCGGGAGGATACAATGAGCAGTTCTTC	CASTNGAGGYNEQFF
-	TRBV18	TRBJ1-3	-	TGTGCCAGCTCACCAATTCAACCGCCGGACACCATATATTTT	CASSPIQPPDTIYF
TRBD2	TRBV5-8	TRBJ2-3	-	TGTGCCAGCAGCTCCGGGACTAGCGGGGGTATTAGCACAGATACGCAGTATTTT	CASSSGTSGGISTDTQYF
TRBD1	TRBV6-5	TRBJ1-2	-	TGTGCCAGCAGTTACTACAGGGGTAACTATGGCTACACCTTC	CASSYYRGNYGYTF
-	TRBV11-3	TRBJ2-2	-	TGTGCCAGCAGCTTTCTTCTGGGGGCGCGGAGCGGGGAGCTGTTTTTT	CASSFLLGARSGELFF
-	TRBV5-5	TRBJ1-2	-	TGCCCCAGGGGATACCGGGCGCAGCGATATTATGGCTACACCTTC	CPRGYRAQRYYGYTF